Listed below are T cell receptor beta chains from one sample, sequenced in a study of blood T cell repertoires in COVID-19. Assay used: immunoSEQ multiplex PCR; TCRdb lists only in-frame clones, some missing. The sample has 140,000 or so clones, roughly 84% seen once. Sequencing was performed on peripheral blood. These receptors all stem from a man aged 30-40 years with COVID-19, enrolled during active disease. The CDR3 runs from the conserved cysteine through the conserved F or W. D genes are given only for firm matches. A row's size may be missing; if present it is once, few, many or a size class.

cdr3_aa: CASGPGGPVGELFF
cdr3_nt: TGTGCCAGCGGCCCGGGAGGGCCGGTCGGGGAGCTGTTTTTT
j_call: TRBJ2-2
v_call: TRBV2
d_call: TRBD2
clone_size: -

cdr3_aa: CASSRDRASAFF
cdr3_nt: TGTGCCAGCAGCCGCGACAGGGCCTCGGCTTTCTTT
j_call: TRBJ1-1
v_call: TRBV2
d_call: TRBD1
clone_size: few

cdr3_aa: CASSLEGYGQPQHF
cdr3_nt: TGTGCCAGCAGCTTGGAGGGGTATGGTCAGCCCCAGCATTTT
j_call: TRBJ1-5
v_call: TRBV5-4
d_call: -
clone_size: few

cdr3_aa: CASSLPTTEQYF
cdr3_nt: TGTGCCAGCAGCTTACCGACAACCGAGCAGTACTTC
j_call: TRBJ2-7
v_call: TRBV7-2
d_call: -
clone_size: -

cdr3_aa: CASMHAGEQFF
cdr3_nt: TGCGCCAGCATGCACGCCGGTGAGCAGTTCTTC
j_call: TRBJ2-1
v_call: TRBV10-2
d_call: -
clone_size: few

cdr3_aa: CASSGQGEYQPQHF
cdr3_nt: TGTGCCAGCAGCGGACAGGGGGAATATCAGCCCCAGCATTTT
j_call: TRBJ1-5
v_call: TRBV6-5
d_call: TRBD1
clone_size: -

cdr3_aa: CASSPGTSGRDTQYF
cdr3_nt: TGTGCCAGCAGTCCCGGGACTAGCGGGAGAGATACGCAGTATTTT
j_call: TRBJ2-3
v_call: TRBV27
d_call: TRBD2
clone_size: -

cdr3_aa: CASSRETGGAYNEQFF
cdr3_nt: TGTGCCAGCAGCCGGGAAACAGGGGGGGCCTACAATGAGCAGTTCTTC
j_call: TRBJ2-1
v_call: TRBV7-6
d_call: -
clone_size: once

cdr3_aa: CASSYDAGRDSNQPQHF
cdr3_nt: TGTGCCAGCAGTTACGACGCGGGGAGGGATAGCAATCAGCCCCAGCATTTT
j_call: TRBJ1-5
v_call: TRBV6-2/TRBV6-3
d_call: -
clone_size: few

cdr3_aa: CASGRPGQLYF
cdr3_nt: TGTGCCAGCGGAAGGCCGGGACAACTGTATTTT
j_call: TRBJ2-3
v_call: TRBV27
d_call: -
clone_size: -

cdr3_aa: CASSLAEGGGDYGYTF
cdr3_nt: TGTGCCAGCAGCTTAGCGGAAGGTGGCGGAGACTATGGCTACACCTTC
j_call: TRBJ1-2
v_call: TRBV7-8
d_call: -
clone_size: -

cdr3_aa: CASSSSGQNTGELFF
cdr3_nt: TGTGCCAGCAGCTCTAGCGGACAGAACACCGGGGAGCTGTTTTTT
j_call: TRBJ2-2
v_call: TRBV5-4
d_call: TRBD2
clone_size: -

cdr3_aa: CASSFGTSGSYEQYF
cdr3_nt: TGTGCCAGCAGTTTCGGGACTAGCGGGAGCTACGAGCAGTACTTC
j_call: TRBJ2-7
v_call: TRBV2
d_call: TRBD2
clone_size: -

cdr3_aa: CASSVSTSTDTQYF
cdr3_nt: TGTGCCAGCAGCGTTTCGACAAGCACAGATACGCAGTATTTT
j_call: TRBJ2-3
v_call: TRBV9
d_call: -
clone_size: -

cdr3_aa: CASSPGTGGDEKLFF
cdr3_nt: TGTGCCAGCAGTCCCGGGACAGGGGGAGATGAAAAACTGTTTTTT
j_call: TRBJ1-4
v_call: TRBV28
d_call: TRBD1
clone_size: once